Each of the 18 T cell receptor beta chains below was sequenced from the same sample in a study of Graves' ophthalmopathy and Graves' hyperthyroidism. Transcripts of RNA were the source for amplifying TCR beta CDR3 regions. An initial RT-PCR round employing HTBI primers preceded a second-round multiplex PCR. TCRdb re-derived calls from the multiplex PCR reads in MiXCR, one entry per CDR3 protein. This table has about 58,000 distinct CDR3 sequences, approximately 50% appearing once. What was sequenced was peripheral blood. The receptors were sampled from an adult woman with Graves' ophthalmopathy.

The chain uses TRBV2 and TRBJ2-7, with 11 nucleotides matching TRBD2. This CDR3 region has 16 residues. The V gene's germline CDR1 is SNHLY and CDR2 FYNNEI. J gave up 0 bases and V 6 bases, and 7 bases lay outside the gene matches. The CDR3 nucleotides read TGTGCCAGCAGAGCGGGGGGACTAGCGGCCTCCTACGAGCAGTACTTC. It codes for CASRAGGLAASYEQYF.

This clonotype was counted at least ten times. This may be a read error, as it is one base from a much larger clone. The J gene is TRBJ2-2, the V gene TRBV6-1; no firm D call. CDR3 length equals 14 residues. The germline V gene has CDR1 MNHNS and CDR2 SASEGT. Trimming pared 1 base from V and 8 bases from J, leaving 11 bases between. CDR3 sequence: CASSEGGEAGELFF. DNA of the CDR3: TGTGCCAGCAGTGAAGGAGGAGAAGCTGGGGAGCTGTTTTTT.

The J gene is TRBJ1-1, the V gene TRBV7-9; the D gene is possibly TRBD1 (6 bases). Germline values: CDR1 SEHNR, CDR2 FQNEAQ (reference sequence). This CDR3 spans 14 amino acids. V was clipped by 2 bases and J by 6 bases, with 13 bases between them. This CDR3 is CASSLQGPSAEAFF. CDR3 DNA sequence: TGTGCCAGCAGCTTACAGGGGCCCTCAGCTGAAGCTTTCTTT.

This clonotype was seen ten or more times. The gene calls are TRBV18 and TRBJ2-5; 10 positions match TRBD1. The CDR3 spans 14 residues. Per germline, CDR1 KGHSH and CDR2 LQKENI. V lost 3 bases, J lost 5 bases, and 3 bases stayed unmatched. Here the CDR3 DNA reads TGTGCCAGCTCACCCGGGACAGGGGACGAGACCCAGTACTTC. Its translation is CASSPGTGDETQYF.

The CDR3 spells CASSFRYSPLSGYEQYF. The CDR3 bases are TGTGCCAGCAGTTTTAGATATTCACCCCTTTCGGGCTACGAGCAGTACTTC. The chain is built from TRBV12-3 or TRBV12-4 and TRBJ2-7; D gene unclear. V was cut by 3 bases and J by 3 bases, with 21 bases left in between. This CDR3 has 17 amino acids.

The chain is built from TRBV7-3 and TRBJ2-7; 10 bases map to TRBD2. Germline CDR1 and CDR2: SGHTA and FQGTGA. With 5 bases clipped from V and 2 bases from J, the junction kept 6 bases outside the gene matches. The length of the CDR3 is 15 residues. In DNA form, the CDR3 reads TGTGCCAGCAGCCCCAGCCTAGCGGGGGCCTACGAGCAGTACTTC. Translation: CASSPSLAGAYEQYF.

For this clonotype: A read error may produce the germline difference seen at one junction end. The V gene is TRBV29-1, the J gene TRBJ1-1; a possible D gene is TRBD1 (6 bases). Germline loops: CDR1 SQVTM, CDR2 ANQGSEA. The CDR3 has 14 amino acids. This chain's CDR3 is CSFEPQGGPPFAFF. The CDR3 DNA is TGCAGCTTTGAACCTCAAGGGGGGCCCCCGTTCGCTTTCTTT.

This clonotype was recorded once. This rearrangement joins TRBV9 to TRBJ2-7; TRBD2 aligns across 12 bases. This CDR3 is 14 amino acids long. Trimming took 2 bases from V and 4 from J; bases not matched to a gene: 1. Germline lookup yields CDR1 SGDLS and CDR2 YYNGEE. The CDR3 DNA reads TGTGCCAGCAGCGTGGGGACTAGCGGGTACGAGCAGTACTTC. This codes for CASSVGTSGYEQYF. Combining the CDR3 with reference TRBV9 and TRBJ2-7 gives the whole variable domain DSGVTQTPKHLITATGQRVTLRCSPRSGDLSVYWYQQSLDQGLQFLIQYYNGEERAKGNILERFSAQQFPDLHSELNLSSLELGDSALYFCASSVGTSGYEQYFGPGTRLTVT.

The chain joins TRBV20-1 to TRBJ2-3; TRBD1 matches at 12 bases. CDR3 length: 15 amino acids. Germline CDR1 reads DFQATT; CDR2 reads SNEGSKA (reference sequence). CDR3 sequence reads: CSSLTGTGGDRTQYF. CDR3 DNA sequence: TGCAGCTCACTGACCGGGACAGGGGGCGACAGAACGCAGTATTTT.

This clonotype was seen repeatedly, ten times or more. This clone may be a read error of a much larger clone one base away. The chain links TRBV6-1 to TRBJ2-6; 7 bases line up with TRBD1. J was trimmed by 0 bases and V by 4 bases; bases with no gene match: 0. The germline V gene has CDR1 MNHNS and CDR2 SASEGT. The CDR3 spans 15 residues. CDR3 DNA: TGTGCCAGCAGTGGGGACAGCTCTGGGGCCAACGTCCTGACTTTC. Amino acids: CASSGDSSGANVLTF.

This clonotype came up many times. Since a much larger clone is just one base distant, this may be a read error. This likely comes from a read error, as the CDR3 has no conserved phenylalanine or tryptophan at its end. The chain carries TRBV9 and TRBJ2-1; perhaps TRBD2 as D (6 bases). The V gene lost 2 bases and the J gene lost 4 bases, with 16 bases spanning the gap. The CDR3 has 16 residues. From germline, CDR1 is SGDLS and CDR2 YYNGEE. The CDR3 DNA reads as TGTGCCAGCAGCGTCGGGGGAGGAAGTTTTTACAATGAGCAGTTCTCC. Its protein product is CASSVGGGSFYNEQFS.

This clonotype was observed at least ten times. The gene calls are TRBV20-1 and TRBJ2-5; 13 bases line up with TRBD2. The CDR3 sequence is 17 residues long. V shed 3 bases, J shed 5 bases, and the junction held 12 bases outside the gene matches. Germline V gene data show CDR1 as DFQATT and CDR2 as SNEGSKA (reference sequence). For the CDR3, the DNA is TGCAGTGCTAGTGAGCTGGCGGCGACTAGCGGGGGGGAGACCCAGTACTTC. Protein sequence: CSASELAATSGGETQYF.

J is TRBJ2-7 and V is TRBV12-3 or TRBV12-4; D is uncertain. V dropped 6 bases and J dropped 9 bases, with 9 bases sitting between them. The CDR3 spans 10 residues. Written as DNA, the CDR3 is TGTGCCAGCAGCCTTAGAGGGCAGTACTTC. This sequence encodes CASSLRGQYF.

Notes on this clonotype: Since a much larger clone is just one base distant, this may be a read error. CDR3 nucleotide sequence: TGTGCCAGCAGTTATACCGCCAGCGGGAGAAGGCGAGCAGATACGCAGTATTTT. Its translation: CASSYTASGRRRADTQYF. The chain combines TRBV6-6 with TRBJ2-3; 8 nucleotides agree with TRBD2. This CDR3 contains 18 residues. The germline V gene encodes CDR1 MNHNY and CDR2 SVGAGI (reference sequence). V shed 3 bases, J shed 4 bases, and the junction held 15 bases outside the gene matches.

Here the CDR3 DNA reads TGTGCCAGCAGTTTGACCGGGACAGGCAATTCATACGAGCAGTACTTC. The encoded protein is CASSLTGTGNSYEQYF. This chain links TRBV6-9 with TRBJ2-7, with 8 bases lining up with TRBD1. V was pared by 4 bases and J by 4 bases, with 12 bases of the junction left unmatched. This CDR3 contains 16 residues. The germline V gene encodes CDR1 MNHGY and CDR2 SVAAGI.

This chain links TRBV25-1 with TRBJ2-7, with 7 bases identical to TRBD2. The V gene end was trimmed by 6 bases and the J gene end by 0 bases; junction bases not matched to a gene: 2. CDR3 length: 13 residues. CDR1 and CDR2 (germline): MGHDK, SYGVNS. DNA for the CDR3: TGTGCCAGCAGGAGCGGGAACTCCTACGAGCAGTACTTC. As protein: CASRSGNSYEQYF.

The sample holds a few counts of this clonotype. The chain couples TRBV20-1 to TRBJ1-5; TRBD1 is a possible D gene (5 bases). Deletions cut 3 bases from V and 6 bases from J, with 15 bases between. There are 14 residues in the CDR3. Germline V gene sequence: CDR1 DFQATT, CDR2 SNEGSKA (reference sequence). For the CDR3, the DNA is TGCAGTGCTAGGGGGGACCTATTTGGTCAGCCCCAGCATTTT. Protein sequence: CSARGDLFGQPQHF.

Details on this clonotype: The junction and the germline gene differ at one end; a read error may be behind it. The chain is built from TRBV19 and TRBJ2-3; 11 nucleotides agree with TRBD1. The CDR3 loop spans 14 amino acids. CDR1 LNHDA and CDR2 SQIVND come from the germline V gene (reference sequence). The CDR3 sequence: CASSIGQGADTQYF. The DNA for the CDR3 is TGTGCCAGTAGTATTGGACAGGGGGCAGATACGCAGTACTTT. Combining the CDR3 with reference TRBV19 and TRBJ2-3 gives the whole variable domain DGGITQSPKYLFRKEGQNVTLSCEQNLNHDAMYWYRQDPGQGLRLIYYSQIVNDFQKGDIAEGYSVSREKKESFPLTVTSAQKNPTAFYLCASSIGQGADTQYFGPGTRLTVL.